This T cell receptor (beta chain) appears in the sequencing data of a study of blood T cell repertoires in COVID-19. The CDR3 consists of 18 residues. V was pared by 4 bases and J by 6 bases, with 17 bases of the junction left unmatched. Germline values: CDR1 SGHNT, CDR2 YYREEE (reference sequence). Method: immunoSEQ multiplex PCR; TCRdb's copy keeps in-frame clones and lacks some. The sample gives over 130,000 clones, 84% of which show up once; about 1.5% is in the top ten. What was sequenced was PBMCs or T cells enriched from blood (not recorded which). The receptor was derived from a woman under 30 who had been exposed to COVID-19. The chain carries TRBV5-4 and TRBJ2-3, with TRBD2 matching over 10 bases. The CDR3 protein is CASSPQRKREGRSDTQYF. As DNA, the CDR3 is TGTGCCAGCAGCCCTCAACGGAAGCGGGAGGGAAGGTCGGATACGCAGTATTTT. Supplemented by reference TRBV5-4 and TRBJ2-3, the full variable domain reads ETGVTQSPTHLIKTRGQQVTLRCSSQSGHNTVSWYQQALGQGPQFIFQYYREEENGRGNFPPRFSGLQFPNYSSELNVNALELDDSALYLCASSPQRKREGRSDTQYFGPGTRLTVL.